This T cell receptor beta chain came from a study of technical replicates of blood from several donors. Profiling relied on immunoSEQ multiplex PCR, and the TCRdb table lists in-frame clones only, not all of them. This table holds tens of thousands of clones, 90% to 95% found once. Source material: PBMCs. This receptor was identified in a human donor in good health. Some clones in this sample may be carry-over from other donors' samples.

CDR3: CASSDTSGRALEQYF. DNA for the CDR3: TGTGCCAGCAGTGATACAAGCGGGAGGGCCCTGGAGCAGTACTTC. The V call is TRBV2, the J call TRBJ2-7; 10 nucleotides line up with TRBD2. Germline V CDR1 and CDR2: SNHLY, FYNNEI. The J segment lost 7 bases and the V segment lost 3 bases, leaving 9 bases of the junction unmatched. The CDR3 extends over 15 amino acids.